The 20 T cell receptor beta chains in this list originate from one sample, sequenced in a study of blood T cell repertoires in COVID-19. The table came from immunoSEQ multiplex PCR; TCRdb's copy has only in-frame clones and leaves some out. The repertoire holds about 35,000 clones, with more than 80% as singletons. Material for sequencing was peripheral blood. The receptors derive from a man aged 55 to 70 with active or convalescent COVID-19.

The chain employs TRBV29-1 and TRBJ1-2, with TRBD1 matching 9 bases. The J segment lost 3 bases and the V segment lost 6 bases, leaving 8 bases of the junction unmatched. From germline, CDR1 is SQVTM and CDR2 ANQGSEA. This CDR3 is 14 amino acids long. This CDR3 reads CSVHGGQGYYGYTF. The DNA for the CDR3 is TGCAGCGTCCATGGGGGACAGGGATACTATGGCTACACCTTC.

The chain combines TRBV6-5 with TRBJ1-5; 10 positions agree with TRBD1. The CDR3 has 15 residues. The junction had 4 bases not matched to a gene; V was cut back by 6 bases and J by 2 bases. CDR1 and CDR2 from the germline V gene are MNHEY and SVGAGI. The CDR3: CASSDRGQRNQPQHF. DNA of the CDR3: TGTGCCAGCAGCGACAGGGGGCAACGCAATCAGCCCCAGCATTTT.

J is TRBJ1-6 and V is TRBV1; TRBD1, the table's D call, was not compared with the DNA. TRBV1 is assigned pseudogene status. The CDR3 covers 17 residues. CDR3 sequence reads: CTSSHRLQGAHGSPLHF. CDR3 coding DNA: TGCACCAGCAGCCACCGCCTACAGGGGGCCCATGGTTCACCCCTCCACTTT.

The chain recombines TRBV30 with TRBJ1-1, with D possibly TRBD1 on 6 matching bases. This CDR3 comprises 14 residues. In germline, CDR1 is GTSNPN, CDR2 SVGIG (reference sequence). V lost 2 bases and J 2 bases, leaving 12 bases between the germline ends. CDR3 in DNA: TGTGCCTGGAGTCCCATCGGGACAAACACTGAAGCTTTCTTT. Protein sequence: CAWSPIGTNTEAFF. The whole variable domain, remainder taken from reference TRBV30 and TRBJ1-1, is SQTIHQWPATLVQPVGSPLSLECTVEGTSNPNLYWYRQAAGRGLQLLFYSVGIGQISSEVPQNLSASRPQDRQFILSSKKLLLSDSGFYLCAWSPIGTNTEAFFGQGTRLTVV.

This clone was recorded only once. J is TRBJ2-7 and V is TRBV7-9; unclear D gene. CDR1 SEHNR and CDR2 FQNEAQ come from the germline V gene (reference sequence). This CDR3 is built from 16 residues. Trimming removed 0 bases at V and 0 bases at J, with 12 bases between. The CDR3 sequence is CASSLALTGVSYEQYV. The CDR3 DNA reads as TGTGCCAGCAGCTTAGCGCTAACCGGTGTCTCCTACGAGCAGTACGTC.

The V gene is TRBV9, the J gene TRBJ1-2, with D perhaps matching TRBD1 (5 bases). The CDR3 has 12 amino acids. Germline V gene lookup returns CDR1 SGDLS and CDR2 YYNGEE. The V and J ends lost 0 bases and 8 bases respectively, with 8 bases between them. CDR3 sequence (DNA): TGTGCCAGCAGCGTAGGGGCAGGGGGCTACACCTTC. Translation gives CASSVGAGGYTF.

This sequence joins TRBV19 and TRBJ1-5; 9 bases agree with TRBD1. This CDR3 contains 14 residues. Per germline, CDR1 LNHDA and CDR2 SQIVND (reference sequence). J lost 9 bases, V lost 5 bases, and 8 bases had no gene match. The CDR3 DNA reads TGTGCCAGTAGTGTTCCGGGACAGGGTCCGCCCCAGCATTTT. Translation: CASSVPGQGPPQHF.

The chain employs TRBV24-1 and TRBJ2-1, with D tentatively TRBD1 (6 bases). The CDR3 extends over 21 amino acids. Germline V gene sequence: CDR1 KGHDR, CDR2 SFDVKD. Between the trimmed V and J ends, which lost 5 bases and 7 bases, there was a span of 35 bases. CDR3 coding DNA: TGTGCCACCAGTGCGGCCCCGGGACAAGGCTTCTCCCTTAGGGGTCCTAATGAGCAGTTCTTC. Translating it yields CATSAAPGQGFSLRGPNEQFF.

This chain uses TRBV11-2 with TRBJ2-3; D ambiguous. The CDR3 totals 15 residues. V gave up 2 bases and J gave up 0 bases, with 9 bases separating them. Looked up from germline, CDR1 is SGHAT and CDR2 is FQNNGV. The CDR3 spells CASSLNIASTDTQYF. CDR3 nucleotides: TGTGCCAGCAGCTTAAACATAGCTAGCACAGATACGCAGTATTTT.

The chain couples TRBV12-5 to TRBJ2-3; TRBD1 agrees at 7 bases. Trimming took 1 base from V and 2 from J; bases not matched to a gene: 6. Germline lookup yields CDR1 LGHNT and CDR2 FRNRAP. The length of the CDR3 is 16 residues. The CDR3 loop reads CASGLGRQGTTDTQYF. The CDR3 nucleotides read TGTGCTAGTGGTTTGGGCCGACAGGGAACCACAGATACGCAGTATTTT.

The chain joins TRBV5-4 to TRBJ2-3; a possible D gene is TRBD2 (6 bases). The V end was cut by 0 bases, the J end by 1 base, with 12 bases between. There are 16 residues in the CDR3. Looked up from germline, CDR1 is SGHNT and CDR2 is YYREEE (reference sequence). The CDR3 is CASSLELVAGTDTQYF. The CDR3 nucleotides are TGTGCCAGCAGCTTGGAACTGGTAGCGGGCACAGATACGCAGTATTTT.

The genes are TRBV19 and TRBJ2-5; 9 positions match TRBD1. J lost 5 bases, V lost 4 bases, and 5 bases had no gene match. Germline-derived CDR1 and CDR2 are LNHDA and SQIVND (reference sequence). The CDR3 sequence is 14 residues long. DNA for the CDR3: TGTGCCAGTAGTACACACAGGGGGCGGGAGACCCAGTACTTC. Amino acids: CASSTHRGRETQYF.

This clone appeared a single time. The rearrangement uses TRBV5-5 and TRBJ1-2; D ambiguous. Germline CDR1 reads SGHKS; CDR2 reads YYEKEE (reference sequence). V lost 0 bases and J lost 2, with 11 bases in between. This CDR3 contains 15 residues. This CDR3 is CASSLGLNSNYGYTF. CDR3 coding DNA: TGTGCCAGCAGCTTGGGTCTCAACAGCAACTATGGCTACACCTTC.

CDR3 residues: CASSLHANRVGEKLFF. Written as DNA, the CDR3 is TGTGCCAGTAGTCTCCACGCAAACAGGGTGGGGGAAAAACTGTTTTTT. This chain uses TRBV19 with TRBJ1-4, with D maybe TRBD1 (6 bases). Germline lookup yields CDR1 LNHDA and CDR2 SQIVND (reference sequence). Trimming shortened V by 5 bases and J by 8 bases, and 21 bases separated the two germline ends. The CDR3 spans 16 residues.

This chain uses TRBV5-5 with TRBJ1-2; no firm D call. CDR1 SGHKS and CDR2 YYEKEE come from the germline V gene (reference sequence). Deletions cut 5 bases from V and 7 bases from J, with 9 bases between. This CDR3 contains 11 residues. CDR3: CASRGGSGYTF. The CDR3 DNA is TGTGCCAGCAGGGGCGGGAGTGGCTACACCTTC.

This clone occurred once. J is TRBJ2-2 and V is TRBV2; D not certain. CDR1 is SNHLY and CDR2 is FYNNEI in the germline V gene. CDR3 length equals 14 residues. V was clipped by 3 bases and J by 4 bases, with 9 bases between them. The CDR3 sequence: CASSETRGTGELFF. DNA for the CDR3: TGTGCCAGCAGTGAGACCCGCGGCACCGGGGAGCTGTTTTTT. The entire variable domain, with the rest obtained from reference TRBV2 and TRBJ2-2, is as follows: EPEVTQTPSHQVTQMGQEVILRCVPISNHLYFYWYRQILGQKVEFLVSFYNNEISEKSEIFDDQFSVERPDGSNFTLKIRSTKLEDSAMYFCASSETRGTGELFFGEGSRLTVL.

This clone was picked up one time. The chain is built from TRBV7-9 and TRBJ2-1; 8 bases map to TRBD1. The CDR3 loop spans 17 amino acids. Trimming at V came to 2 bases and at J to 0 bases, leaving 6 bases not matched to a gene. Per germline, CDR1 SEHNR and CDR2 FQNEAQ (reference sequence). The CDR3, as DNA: TGTGCCAGCAGCTTATCGTCAGGGGGCAGCTCCTACAATGAGCAGTTCTTC. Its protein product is CASSLSSGGSSYNEQFF.

Here the CDR3 reads CAISQTWAGSEQYV. DNA of the CDR3: TGTGCCATCAGTCAAACCTGGGCAGGGTCCGAGCAGTACGTC. V usage is TRBV10-3 and J usage is TRBJ2-7; tentatively, D is TRBD1 (5 bases). CDR1 is ENHRY, CDR2 SYGVKD, per germline. The V and J ends lost 5 bases and 6 bases respectively, with 17 bases between them. CDR3 length equals 14 residues.

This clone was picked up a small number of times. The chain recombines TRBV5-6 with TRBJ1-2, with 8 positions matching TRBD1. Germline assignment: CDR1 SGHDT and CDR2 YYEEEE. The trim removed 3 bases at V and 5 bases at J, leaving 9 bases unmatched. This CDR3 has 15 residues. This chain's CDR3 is CASSSGQGGRYGYTF. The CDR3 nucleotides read TGTGCCAGCAGCTCTGGACAGGGTGGACGGTATGGCTACACCTTC.

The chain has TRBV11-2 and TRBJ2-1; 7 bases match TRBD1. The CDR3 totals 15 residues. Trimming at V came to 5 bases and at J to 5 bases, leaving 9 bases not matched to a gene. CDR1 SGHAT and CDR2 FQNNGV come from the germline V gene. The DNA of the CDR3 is TGTGCCAGCAGCCCGCTCGGGACAGTGAACAATGAGCAGTTCTTC. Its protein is CASSPLGTVNNEQFF.